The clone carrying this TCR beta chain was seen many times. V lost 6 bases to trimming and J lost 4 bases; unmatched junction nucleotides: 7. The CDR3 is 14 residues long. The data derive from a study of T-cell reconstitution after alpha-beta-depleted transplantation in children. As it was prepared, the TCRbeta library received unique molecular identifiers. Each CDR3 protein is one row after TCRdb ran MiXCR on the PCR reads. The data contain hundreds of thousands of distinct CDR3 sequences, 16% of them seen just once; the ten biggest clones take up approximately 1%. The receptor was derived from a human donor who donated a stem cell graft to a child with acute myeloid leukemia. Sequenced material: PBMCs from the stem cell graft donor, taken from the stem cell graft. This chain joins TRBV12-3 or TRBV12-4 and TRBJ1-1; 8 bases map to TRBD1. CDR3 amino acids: CASSQQGVGTEAFF. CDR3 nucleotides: TGTGCCAGCAGCCAACAGGGGGTGGGCACTGAAGCTTTCTTT.